This is a list of T cell receptor beta chains from one sample in a study of cytomegalovirus exposure and HLA in healthy donors. Profiling relied on immunoSEQ multiplex PCR, and the TCRdb table lists in-frame clones only, not all of them. The data show fewer than 150,000 clones, under 80% seen once. The sample consisted of PBMCs. All receptors come from a male donor in good health and CMV-seronegative. CDR3s include the opening cysteine and the closing phenylalanine or tryptophan. D genes are given only for firm matches. Not every row has a clone size; where given, it reads once, few, many or a size class.

len	abundance	v_gene	j_gene	d_gene	CDR3aa	CDR3nt
14	-	TRBV7-7	TRBJ2-7	TRBD2	CASSPSGSSYEQYF	TGTGCTAGCAGCCCTAGCGGGAGCTCCTACGAGCAGTACTTC
15	-	TRBV9	TRBJ2-7	TRBD1	CASSVVPGQGYEQYF	TGTGCCAGCAGCGTCGTACCGGGACAGGGCTACGAGCAGTACTTC
13	once	TRBV9	TRBJ1-1	-	CASSRDIRAEAFF	TGTGCCAGCAGCAGGGACATCAGGGCTGAAGCTTTCTTT
15	-	TRBV11-3	TRBJ2-5	-	CASSSDSRGSETQYF	TGTGCCAGCAGCTCCGATTCCAGGGGTTCAGAGACCCAGTACTTC
14	-	TRBV18	TRBJ2-7	TRBD1	CASSFTRGLDEQYF	TGTGCCAGCTCATTTACGAGGGGGCTAGACGAGCAGTACTTC
16	-	TRBV18	TRBJ2-3	TRBD2	CASTSGTSGGADTQYF	TGTGCCAGCACCTCCGGGACTAGCGGGGGGGCAGATACGCAGTATTTT
15	-	TRBV6-6	TRBJ2-4	-	CASSYVGGAKNIQYF	TGTGCCAGCAGTTATGTAGGGGGAGCCAAAAACATTCAGTACTTC
14	-	TRBV6-5	TRBJ1-1	-	CASSFDRGWTEAFF	TGTGCCAGCAGTTTCGACCGAGGGTGGACTGAAGCTTTCTTT
12	-	TRBV7-3	TRBJ2-7	-	CASSLTFNERYF	TGTGCCAGCAGCTTAACGTTCAACGAGCGGTACTTC
15	-	TRBV10-3	TRBJ2-1	-	CAISESPSSYNEQFF	TGTGCCATCAGTGAGTCACCCAGCTCCTACAATGAGCAGTTCTTC
16	few	TRBV7-3	TRBJ2-2	TRBD1	CASSRSRQGRAGELFF	TGTGCCAGCAGTCGATCCCGACAGGGTAGGGCCGGGGAGCTGTTTTTT
16	-	TRBV10-2	TRBJ2-6	-	CASNQGMSSGANVLTF	TGCGCCAGCAATCAGGGTATGAGCTCTGGGGCCAACGTCCTGACTTTC
14	-	TRBV11-2	TRBJ2-1	-	CASSITRQGDEQFF	TGTGCCAGCAGCATAACGCGGCAGGGCGATGAGCAGTTCTTC
12	-	TRBV10-1	TRBJ2-7	-	CASIGVSYEQYF	TGCGCCAGCATCGGAGTGAGCTACGAGCAGTACTTC
14	once	TRBV6-5	TRBJ1-1	-	CASIAAARSTEAFF	TGTGCCAGCATTGCGGCGGCGAGGAGCACTGAAGCTTTCTTT
17	-	TRBV5-4	TRBJ1-1	TRBD1	CASSLDRGAYTGTEAFF	TGTGCCAGCAGCTTGGACAGGGGCGCCTATACCGGGACTGAAGCTTTCTTT
17	few	TRBV13	TRBJ1-2	TRBD1	CASSPGQGFLGKYGYTF	TGTGCCAGCAGCCCGGGACAGGGATTTCTCGGCAAGTATGGCTACACCTTC
14	-	TRBV7-3	TRBJ2-1	-	CASSLQGQDNEQFF	TGTGCCAGCAGCTTACAGGGTCAGGACAATGAGCAGTTCTTC